This T cell receptor beta chain was profiled in a study of cytomegalovirus exposure and HLA in healthy donors. The V and J ends lost 1 base and 4 bases respectively, with 14 bases between them. The CDR3 sequence is 15 residues long. The germline V gene encodes CDR1 GTSNPN and CDR2 SVGIG (reference sequence). Overall study findings and caveats: In a later analysis, V- and J-gene trimming of beta chains associated with a DCLRE1C missense variant, replicated independently. The authors considered a cluster of highly shared sequence variants likely to be a sequencing artifact.

As regards this clone: The antigen is unknown.

The PCR contained 60 Vbeta and 13 Jbeta primers. Libraries were prepared by immunoSEQ multiplex PCR; TCRdb keeps only in-frame clonotypes and omits some of them. The repertoire holds around 82,000 clones, with over 70% as singletons. These donors, healthy bone marrow donors, were studied. These donors counted as nominally healthy when sampled, but unrecorded immune exposures were likely. Sequencing used PBMCs. The chain links TRBV30 to TRBJ1-3; D gene uncertain. This receptor was taken from a male donor in good health and CMV-seropositive. The CDR3 loop is CAWSARGLSGNTIYF. The DNA of the CDR3 is TGTGCCTGGAGTGCTCGCGGGTTATCCGGAAACACCATATATTTT.